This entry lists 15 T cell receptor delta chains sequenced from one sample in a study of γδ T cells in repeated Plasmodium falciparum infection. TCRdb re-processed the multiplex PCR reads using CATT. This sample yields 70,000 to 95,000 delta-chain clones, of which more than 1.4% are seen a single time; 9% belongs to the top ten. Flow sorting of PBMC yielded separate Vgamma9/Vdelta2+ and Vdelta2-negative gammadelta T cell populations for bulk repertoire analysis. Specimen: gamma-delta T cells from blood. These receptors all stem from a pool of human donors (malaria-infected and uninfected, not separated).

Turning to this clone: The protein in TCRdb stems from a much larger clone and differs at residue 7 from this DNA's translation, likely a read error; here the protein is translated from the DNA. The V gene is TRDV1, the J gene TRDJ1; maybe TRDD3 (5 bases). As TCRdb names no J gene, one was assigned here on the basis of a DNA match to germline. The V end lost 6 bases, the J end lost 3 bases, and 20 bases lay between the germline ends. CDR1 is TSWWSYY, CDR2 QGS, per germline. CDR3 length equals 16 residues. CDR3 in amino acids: CALGLTEGSTPDKLIF. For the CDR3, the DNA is TGTGCTCTTGGCCTTACCGAGGGATCTACACCCGATAAACTCATCTTT.

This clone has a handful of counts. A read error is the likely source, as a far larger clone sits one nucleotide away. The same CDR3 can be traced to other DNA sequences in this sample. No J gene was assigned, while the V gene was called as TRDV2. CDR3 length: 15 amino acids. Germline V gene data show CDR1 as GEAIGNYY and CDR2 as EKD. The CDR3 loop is CACDPVPIHTDKLIF. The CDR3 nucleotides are TGTGCCTGTGACCCGGTTCCCATCCACACCGATAAACTCATCTTC.

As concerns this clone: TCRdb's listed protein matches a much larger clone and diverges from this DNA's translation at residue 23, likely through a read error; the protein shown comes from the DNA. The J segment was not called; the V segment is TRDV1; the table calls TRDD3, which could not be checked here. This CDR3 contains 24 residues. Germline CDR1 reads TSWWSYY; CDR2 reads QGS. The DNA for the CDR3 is TGTGCTCTTGGGGTCCGTGGCCCCCCGGCCCTGAACTACTGGGGCCTTAAGGGGACCGATAAACTCACCTTT. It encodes CALGVRGPPALNYWGLKGTDKLTF.

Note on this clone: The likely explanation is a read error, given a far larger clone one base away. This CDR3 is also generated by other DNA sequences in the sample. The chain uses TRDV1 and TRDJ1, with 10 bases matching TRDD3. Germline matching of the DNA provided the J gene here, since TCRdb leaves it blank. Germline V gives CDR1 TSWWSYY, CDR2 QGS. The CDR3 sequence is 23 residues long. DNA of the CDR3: TGTGCTCTCGGGGAACCGCTCTCTGTACTGGGGGATCCCCACCTGGGATACACCGATAAACTCATCTTT. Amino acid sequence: CALGEPLSVLGDPHLGYTDKLIF.

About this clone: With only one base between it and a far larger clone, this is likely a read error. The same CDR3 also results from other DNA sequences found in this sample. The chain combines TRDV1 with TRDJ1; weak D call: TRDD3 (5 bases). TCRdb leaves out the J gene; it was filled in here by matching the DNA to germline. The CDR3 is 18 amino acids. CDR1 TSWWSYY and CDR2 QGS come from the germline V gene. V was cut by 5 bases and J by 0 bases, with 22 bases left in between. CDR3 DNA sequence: TGTGCTCTTGGGCCGGAAGGCTTGGCCGGGGGTTACACCGATAAACTCATCTTT. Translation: CALGPEGLAGGYTDKLIF.

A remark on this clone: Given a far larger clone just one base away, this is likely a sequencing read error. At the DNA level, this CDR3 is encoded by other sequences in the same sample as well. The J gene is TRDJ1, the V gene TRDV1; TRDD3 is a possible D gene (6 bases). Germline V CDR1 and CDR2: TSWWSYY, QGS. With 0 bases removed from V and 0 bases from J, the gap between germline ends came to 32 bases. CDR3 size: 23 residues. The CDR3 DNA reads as TGTGCTCTTGGGGAACTTCCATTACTTTCGAACCCTTGGGGATCTCATTACACCGATAAACTCATCTTT. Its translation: CALGELPLLSNPWGSHYTDKLIF.

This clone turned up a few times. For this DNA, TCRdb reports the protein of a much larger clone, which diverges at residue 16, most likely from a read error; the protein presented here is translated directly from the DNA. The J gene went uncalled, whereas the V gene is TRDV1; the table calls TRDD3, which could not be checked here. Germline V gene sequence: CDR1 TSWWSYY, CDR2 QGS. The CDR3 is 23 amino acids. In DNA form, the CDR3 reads TGTGCTCTTGGGGAACTATTGGCCTGCGGGGTGGGGGATACAAGCCCGTACACCGATAAGCTCATCTTT. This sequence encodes CALGELLACGVGDTSPYTDKLIF.

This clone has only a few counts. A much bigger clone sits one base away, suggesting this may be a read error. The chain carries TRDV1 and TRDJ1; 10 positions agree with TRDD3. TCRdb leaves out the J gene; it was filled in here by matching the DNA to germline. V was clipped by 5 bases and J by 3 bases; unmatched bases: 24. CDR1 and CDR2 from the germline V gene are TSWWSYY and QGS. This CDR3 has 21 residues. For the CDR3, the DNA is TGTGCTCTTGGGAACCCCTCCGTTCCGAGGTTGGGGGATACAAGCGCCGATAAACTCATCTTT. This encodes CALGNPSVPRLGDTSADKLIF.

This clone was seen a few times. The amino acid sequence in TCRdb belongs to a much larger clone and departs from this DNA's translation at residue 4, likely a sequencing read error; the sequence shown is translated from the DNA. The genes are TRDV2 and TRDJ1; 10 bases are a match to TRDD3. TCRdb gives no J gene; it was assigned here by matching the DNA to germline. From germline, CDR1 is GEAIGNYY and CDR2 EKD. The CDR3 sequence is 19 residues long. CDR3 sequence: CACNTERTGGCPYTDKLIF. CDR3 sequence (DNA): TGTGCCTGTAACACCGAACGTACTGGGGGATGCCCGTACACCGATAAACTCATCTTT.

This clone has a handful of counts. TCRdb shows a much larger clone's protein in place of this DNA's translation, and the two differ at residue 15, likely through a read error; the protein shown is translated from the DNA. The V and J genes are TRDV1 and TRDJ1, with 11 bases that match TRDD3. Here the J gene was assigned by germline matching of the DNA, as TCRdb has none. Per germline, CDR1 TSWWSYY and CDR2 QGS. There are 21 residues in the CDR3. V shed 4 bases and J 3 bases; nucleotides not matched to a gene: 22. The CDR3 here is CALGAPSYVSLLGDMADKLIF. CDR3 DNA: TGTGCTCTTGGGGCCCCTTCCTACGTATCCCTACTGGGGGATATGGCCGATAAACTCATCTTT.

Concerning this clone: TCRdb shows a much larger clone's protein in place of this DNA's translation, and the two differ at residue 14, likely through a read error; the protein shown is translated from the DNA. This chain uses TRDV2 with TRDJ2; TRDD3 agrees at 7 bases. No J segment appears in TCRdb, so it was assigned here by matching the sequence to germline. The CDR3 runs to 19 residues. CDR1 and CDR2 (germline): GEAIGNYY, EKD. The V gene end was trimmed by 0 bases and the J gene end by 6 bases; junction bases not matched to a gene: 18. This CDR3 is CACDTDVPTRTGEAAQLFF. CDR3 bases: TGTGCCTGTGACACCGACGTCCCAACCCGTACTGGGGAAGCAGCACAACTCTTCTTT.

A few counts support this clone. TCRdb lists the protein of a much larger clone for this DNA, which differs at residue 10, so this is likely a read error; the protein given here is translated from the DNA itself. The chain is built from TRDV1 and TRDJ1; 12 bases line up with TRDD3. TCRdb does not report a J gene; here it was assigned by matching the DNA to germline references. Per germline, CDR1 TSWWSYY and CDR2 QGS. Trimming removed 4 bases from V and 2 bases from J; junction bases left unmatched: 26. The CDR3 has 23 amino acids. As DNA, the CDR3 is TGTGCTCTTGGGGCTCGGCCTCTTCCTGATAGTCTGGGGGATACGGGTTATACCGATAAACTCATCTTT. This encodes CALGARPLPDSLGDTGYTDKLIF.

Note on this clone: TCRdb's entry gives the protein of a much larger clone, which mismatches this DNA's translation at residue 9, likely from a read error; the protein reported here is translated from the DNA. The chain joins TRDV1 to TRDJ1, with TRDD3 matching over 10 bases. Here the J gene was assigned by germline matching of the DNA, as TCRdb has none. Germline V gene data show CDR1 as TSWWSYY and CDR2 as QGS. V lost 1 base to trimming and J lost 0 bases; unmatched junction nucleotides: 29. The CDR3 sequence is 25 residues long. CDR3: CALGEPRTFQNWGMPRWTYTDKLIF. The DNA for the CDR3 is TGTGCTCTTGGGGAACCTAGGACCTTCCAGAACTGGGGGATGCCTCGGTGGACATACACCGATAAACTCATCTTT.

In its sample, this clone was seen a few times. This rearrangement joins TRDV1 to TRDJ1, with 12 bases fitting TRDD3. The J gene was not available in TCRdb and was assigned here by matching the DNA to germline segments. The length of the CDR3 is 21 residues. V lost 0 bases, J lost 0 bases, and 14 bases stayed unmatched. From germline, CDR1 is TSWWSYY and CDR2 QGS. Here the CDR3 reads CALGELLPTWGIRGYTDKLIF. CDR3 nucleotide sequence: TGTGCTCTTGGGGAACTCCTTCCTACCTGGGGGATACGGGGTTACACCGATAAACTCATCTTT.

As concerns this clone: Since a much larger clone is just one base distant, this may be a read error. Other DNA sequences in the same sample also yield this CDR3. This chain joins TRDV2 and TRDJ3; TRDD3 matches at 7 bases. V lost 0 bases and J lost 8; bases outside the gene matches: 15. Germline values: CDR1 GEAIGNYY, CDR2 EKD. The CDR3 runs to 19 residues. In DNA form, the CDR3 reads TGTGCCTGTGACACCGTAGGTGGACTGGGGATTTCTAACACCCGACAGATGTTTTTC. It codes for CACDTVGGLGISNTRQMFF.